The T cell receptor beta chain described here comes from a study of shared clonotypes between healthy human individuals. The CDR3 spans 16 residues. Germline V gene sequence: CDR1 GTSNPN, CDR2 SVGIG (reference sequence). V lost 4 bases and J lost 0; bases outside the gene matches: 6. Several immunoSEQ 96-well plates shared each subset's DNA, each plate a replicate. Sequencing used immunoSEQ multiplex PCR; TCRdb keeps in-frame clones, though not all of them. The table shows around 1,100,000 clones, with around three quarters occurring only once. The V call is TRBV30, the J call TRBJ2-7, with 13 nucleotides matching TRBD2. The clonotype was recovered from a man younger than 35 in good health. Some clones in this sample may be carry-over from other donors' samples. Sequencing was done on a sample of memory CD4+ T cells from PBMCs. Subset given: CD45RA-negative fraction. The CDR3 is CAWIGTSGTSSYEQYF. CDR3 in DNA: TGTGCCTGGATAGGGACTAGCGGGACCTCCTCCTACGAGCAGTACTTC.